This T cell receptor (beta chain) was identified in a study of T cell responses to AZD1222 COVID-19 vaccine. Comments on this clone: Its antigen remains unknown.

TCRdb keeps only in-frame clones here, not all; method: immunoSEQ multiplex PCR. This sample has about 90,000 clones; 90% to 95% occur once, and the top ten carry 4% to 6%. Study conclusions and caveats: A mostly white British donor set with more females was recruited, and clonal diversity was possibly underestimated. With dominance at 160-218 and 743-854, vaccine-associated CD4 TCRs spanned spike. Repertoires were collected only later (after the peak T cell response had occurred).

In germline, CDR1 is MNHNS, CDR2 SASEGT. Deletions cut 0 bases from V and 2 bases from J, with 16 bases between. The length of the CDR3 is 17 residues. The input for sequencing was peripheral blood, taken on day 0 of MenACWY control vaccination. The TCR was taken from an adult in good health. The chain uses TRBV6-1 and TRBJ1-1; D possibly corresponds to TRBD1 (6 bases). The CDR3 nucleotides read TGTGCCAGCAGTGAAGCGGGCGCAGATGGGACAAACACTGAAGCTTTCTTT. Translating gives CASSEAGADGTNTEAFF.